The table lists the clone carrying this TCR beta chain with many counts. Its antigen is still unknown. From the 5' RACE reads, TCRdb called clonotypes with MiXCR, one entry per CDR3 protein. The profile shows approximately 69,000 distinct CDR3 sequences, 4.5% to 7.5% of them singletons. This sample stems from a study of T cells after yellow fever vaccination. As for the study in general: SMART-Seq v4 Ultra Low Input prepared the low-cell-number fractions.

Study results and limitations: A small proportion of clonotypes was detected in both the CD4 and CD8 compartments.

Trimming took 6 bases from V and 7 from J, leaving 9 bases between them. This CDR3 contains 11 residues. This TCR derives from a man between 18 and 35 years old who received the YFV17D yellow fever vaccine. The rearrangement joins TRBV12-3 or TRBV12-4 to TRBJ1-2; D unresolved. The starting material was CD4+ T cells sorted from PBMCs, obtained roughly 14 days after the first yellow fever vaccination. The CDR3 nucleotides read TGTGCCAGCAGGCTGGGCTTTGGCTACACCTTC. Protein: CASRLGFGYTF.